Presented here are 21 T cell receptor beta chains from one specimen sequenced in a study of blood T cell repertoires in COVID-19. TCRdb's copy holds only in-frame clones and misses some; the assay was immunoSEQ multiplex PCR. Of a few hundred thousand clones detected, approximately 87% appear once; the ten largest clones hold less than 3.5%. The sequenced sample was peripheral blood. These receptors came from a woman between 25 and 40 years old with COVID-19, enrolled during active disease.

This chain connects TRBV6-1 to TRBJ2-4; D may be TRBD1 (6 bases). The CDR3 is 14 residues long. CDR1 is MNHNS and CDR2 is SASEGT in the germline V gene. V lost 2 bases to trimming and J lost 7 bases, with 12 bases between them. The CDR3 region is CASSELWGHNIQYF. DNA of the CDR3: TGTGCCAGCAGTGAATTATGGGGGCACAACATTCAGTACTTC.

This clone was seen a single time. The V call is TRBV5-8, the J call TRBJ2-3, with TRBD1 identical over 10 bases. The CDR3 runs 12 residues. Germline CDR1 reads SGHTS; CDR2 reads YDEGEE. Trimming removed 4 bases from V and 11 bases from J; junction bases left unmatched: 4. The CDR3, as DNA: TGTGCCAGCAGCCCCGGACAGGGGGTGCAGTATTTT. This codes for CASSPGQGVQYF.

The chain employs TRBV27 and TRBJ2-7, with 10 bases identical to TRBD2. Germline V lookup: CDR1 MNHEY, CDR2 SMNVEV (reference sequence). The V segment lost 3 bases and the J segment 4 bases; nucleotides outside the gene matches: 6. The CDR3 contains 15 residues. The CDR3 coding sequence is TGTGCCAGCAGTTTGACCGGGACTAGCGTTTACGAGCAGTACTTC. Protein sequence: CASSLTGTSVYEQYF.

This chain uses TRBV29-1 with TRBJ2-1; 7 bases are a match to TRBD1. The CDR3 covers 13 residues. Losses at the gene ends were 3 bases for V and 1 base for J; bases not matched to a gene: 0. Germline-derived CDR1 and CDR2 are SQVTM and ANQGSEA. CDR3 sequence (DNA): TGCAGCGTTGAGGGACAGTCCTACAATGAGCAGTTCTTC. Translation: CSVEGQSYNEQFF.

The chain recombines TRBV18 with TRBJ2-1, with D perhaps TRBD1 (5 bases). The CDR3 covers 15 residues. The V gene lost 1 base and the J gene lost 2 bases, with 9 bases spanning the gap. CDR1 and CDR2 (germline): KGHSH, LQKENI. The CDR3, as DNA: TGTGCCAGCTCACCACAATCAGGGCCCTACAATGAGCAGTTCTTC. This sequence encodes CASSPQSGPYNEQFF.

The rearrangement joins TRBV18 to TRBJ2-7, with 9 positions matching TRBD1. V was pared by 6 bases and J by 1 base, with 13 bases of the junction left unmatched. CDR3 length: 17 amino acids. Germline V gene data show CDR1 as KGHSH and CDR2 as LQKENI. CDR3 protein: CASSHSVPGQGSYEQYF. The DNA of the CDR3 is TGTGCCAGCTCCCACAGTGTCCCGGGACAGGGATCCTACGAGCAGTACTTC.

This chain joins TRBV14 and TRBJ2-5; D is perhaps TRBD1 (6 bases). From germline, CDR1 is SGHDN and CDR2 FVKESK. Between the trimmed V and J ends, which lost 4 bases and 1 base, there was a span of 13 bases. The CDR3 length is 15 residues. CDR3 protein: CASSLLQGFQETQYF. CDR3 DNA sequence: TGTGCCAGCAGCCTTCTACAGGGATTCCAAGAGACCCAGTACTTC.

The DNA for the CDR3 is TGCGCCAGCAGCTCCCACAGGGGCTCGGACACTGAAGCTTTCTTT. Translating gives CASSSHRGSDTEAFF. The V gene is TRBV5-1, the J gene TRBJ1-1; 7 nucleotides match TRBD1. Trimming removed 3 bases from V and 3 bases from J; junction bases left unmatched: 8. Germline V gene sequence: CDR1 SGHRS, CDR2 YFSETQ. The length of the CDR3 is 15 residues.

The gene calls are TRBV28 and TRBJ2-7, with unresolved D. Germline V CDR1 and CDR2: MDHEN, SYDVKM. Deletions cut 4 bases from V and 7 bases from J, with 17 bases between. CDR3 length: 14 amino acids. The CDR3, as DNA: TGTGCCAGCAGTTCCCCGGAGCTCGCTGGGGAGCAGTACTTC. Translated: CASSSPELAGEQYF.

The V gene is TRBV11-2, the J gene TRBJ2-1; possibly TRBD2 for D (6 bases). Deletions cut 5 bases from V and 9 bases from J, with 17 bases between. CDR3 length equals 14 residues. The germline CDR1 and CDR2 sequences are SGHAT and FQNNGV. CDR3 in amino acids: CASSMLREQGEQFF. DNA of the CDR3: TGTGCCAGCAGCATGCTCCGGGAGCAGGGTGAGCAGTTCTTC.

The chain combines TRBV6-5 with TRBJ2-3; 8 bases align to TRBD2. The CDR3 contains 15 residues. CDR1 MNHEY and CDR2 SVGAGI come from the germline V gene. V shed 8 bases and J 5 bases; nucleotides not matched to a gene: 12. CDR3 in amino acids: CASRRGGAMGDTQYF. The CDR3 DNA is TGTGCCAGCCGACGGGGGGGGGCGATGGGAGATACGCAGTATTTT.

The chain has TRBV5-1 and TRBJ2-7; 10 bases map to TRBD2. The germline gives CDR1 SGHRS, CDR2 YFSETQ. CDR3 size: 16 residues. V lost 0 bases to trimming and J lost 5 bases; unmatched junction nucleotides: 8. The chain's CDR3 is CASSLVPSGSRNEQYF. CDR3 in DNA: TGCGCCAGCAGCTTGGTTCCTAGCGGGAGTAGAAACGAGCAGTACTTC. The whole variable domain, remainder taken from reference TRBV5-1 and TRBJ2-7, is KAGVTQTPRYLIKTRGQQVTLSCSPISGHRSVSWYQQTPGQGLQFLFEYFSETQRNKGNFPGRFSGRQFSNSRSEMNVSTLELGDSALYLCASSLVPSGSRNEQYFGPGTRLTVT.

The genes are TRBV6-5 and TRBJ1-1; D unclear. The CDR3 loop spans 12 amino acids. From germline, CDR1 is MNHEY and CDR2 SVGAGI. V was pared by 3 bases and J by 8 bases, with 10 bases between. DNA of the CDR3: TGTGCCAGCAGTTATTCTGGAGGAGAAGCTTTCTTT. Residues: CASSYSGGEAFF.

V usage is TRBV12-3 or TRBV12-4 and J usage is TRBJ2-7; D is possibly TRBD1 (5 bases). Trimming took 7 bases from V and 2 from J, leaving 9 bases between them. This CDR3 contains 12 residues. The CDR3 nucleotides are TGTGCCAGCACCGACAGAACCTACGAGCAGTACTTC. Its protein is CASTDRTYEQYF.

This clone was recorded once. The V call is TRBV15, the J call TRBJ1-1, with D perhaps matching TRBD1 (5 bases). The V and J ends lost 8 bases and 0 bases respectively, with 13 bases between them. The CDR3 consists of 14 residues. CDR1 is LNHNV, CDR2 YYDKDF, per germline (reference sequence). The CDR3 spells CATGGKAMNTEAFF. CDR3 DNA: TGTGCCACCGGGGGGAAGGCCATGAACACTGAAGCTTTCTTT.

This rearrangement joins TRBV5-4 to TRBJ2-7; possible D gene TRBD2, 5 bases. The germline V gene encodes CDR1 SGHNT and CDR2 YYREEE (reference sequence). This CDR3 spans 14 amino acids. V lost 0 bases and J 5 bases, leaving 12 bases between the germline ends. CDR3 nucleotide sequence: TGTGCCAGCAGCTTGGAACCGGGATTGGACGAGCAGTACTTC. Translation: CASSLEPGLDEQYF.

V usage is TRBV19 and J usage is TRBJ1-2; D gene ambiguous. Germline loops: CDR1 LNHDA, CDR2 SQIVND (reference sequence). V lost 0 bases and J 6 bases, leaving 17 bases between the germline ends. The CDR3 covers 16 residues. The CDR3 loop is CASSIDLGSRRHGYTF. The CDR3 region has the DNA TGTGCCAGTAGTATAGATCTAGGAAGTAGGCGGCATGGCTACACCTTC.

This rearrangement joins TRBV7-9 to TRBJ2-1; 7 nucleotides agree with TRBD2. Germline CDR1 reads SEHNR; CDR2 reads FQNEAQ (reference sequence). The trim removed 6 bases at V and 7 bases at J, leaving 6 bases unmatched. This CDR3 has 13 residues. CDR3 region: CASSHTGGNEQFF. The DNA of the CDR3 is TGTGCCAGCAGTCATACCGGGGGGAATGAGCAGTTCTTC.

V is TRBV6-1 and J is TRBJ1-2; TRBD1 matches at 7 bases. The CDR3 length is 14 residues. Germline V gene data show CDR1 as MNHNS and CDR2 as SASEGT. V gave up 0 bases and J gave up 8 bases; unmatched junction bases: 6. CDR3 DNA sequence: TGTGCCAGCAGTGAAGCCGGACAGGAAAGAGGCTACACCTTC. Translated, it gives CASSEAGQERGYTF.

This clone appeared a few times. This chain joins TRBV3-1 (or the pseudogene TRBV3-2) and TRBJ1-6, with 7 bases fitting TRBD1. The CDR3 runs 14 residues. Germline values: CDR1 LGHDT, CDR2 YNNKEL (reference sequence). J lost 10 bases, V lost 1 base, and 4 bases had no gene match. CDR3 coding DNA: TGTGCCAGCAGCCAAGGGACAGGACCGTCACCCCTCCACTTT. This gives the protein CASSQGTGPSPLHF.

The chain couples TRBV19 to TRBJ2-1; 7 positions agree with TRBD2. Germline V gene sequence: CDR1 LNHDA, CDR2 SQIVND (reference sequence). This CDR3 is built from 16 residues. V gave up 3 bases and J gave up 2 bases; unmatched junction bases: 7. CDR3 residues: CASSMAGAPPYNEQFF. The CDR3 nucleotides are TGTGCCAGTAGTATGGCGGGAGCCCCCCCCTACAATGAGCAGTTCTTC.